These T cell receptor beta chains were read from a single sample in a study of early T cells in non-severe SARS-CoV-2 infection. TCRdb re-analysed the 5' RACE reads in MiXCR, keeping a single row per CDR3 protein. This repertoire shows 45,000 or so distinct CDR3 sequences, around 23% found once; its top ten account for 4.6%. This specimen was whole blood, taken at baseline. The receptors stem from an adult who was a healthcare worker with PCR-confirmed SARS-CoV-2 infection or an uninfected control (not recorded which). The CDR3 runs from the conserved cysteine through the conserved F or W. The D gene is left open where the match is weak. Some rows mark clone size as missing; the rest say once, few, many or name a class of expanded clone.

few,NA,TRBV5-5,TRBJ1-1,TGTGCCAGCAGCTTGGAGTCGCGGGGAACATCATGGATCACTGAAGCTTTCTTT,CASSLESRGTSWITEAFF
many,NA,TRBV5-1,TRBJ2-5,TGCGCCAGCTCGGGCCAGGGAATAGAGACCCAGTACTTC,CASSGQGIETQYF
NA,NA,TRBV18,TRBJ2-7,TGTGCCACGCGTGGGGAGATTACCTACGAGCAGTACTTC,CATRGEITYEQYF
NA,NA,TRBV19,TRBJ1-1,TGTGCCAGTAGCAAAACTTACAGGGCTGAGAACACTGAAGCTTTCTTT,CASSKTYRAENTEAFF
few,NA,TRBV7-2,TRBJ2-3,TGTGCCAGCAGCTTAGCCCACAGCACAGATACGCAGTATTTT,CASSLAHSTDTQYF
once,TRBD1,TRBV6-5,TRBJ2-7,TGTGCCAGCAGTTTGGACAGGGAAGGCTACGAGCAGTACTTC,CASSLDREGYEQYF
medium-sized,TRBD1,TRBV12-3/TRBV12-4,TRBJ1-2,TGTGCCAGCAGTTTTTATAATTTGACAGGGAGGGACTATGGCTACACCTTC,CASSFYNLTGRDYGYTF
NA,NA,TRBV3-1,TRBJ2-3,TGTGCCAGCAGCCAAGTTTCAGCCGGCACAGATACGCAGTATTTT,CASSQVSAGTDTQYF
few,NA,TRBV30,TRBJ2-1,TGTGCCTGGAGTAGGCCGAGCTCCTACAATGAGCAGTTCTTC,CAWSRPSSYNEQFF
NA,NA,TRBV29-1,TRBJ2-5,TGCAGCGTCTACACGCTGGGAGAGACCCAGTACTTC,CSVYTLGETQYF
few,NA,TRBV7-3,TRBJ2-3,TGTGCCAGCAGCTTAACGTCAGGGGACACAGATACGCAGTATTTT,CASSLTSGDTDTQYF
few,TRBD2,TRBV29-1,TRBJ2-2,TGCAGCGTGGAAGGGACTACTAACACCGGGGAGCTGTTTTTT,CSVEGTTNTGELFF